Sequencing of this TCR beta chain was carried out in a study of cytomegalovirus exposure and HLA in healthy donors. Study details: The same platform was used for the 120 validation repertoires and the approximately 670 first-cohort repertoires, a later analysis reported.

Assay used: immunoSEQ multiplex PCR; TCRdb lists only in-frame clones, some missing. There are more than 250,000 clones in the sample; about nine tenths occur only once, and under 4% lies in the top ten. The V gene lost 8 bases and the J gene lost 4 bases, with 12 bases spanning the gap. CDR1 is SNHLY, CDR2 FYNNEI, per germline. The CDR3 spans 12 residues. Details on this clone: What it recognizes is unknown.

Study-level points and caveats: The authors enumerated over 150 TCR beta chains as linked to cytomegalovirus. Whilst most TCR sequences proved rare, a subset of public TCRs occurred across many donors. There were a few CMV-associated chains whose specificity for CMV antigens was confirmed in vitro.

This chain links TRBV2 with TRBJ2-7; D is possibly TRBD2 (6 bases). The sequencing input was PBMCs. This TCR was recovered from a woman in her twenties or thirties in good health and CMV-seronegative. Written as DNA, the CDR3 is TGTGCCAGCTGGGAGGACTATTACGAGCAGTACTTC. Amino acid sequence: CASWEDYYEQYF.